This passage covers 3 T cell receptor beta chains from one sample sequenced in a study of cytomegalovirus exposure and HLA in healthy donors. Researchers ran the PCR with 60 Vbeta and 13 Jbeta primers. The assay was immunoSEQ multiplex PCR, and TCRdb's table has in-frame clones only and misses some. The sample holds 65,000 to 90,000 clones, approximately 81% seen once. Sequences were obtained from PBMCs. The receptors originated from a woman between 40 and 50 years old in good health and CMV-seropositive.

The chain is built from TRBV5-1 and TRBJ1-1; D might be TRBD1 (6 bases). The germline CDR1 and CDR2 sequences are SGHRS and YFSETQ. Trimming took off 3 bases at V and 0 bases at J, with 18 bases between the two ends. The CDR3 has 17 residues. This chain's CDR3 is CASSSARTARMNTEAFF. Here the CDR3 DNA reads TGCGCCAGCAGCTCAGCTCGGACAGCGAGGATGAACACTGAAGCTTTCTTT.

V is TRBV25-1 and J is TRBJ1-5, with D hard to call. V was cut by 6 bases and J by 6 bases, with 9 bases left in between. The CDR3 sequence is 12 residues long. The germline CDR1 and CDR2 sequences are MGHDK and SYGVNS. The CDR3 protein is CASSGEGQPQHF. In DNA, the CDR3 is TGTGCCAGCAGCGGCGAGGGTCAGCCCCAGCATTTT.

The chain couples TRBV19 to TRBJ2-2; D is perhaps TRBD1 (7 bases). V lost 3 bases to trimming and J lost 6 bases, with 11 bases between them. This CDR3 spans 14 amino acids. CDR1 is LNHDA, CDR2 SQIVND, per germline (reference sequence). In DNA form, the CDR3 reads TGTGCCAGTAGTATTCAGGGGGGTGCCGGGGAGCTGTTTTTT. Translation: CASSIQGGAGELFF.